This TCR beta chain stems from a study of T-cell reconstitution after alpha-beta-depleted transplantation in children. Trimming took 1 base from V and 8 from J, leaving 14 bases between them. CDR1 is SGHTA and CDR2 is FQGNSA in the germline V gene. This CDR3 is built from 14 residues. The TCRbeta library was prepared with unique molecular identifiers. TCRdb re-analysed the PCR reads in MiXCR, keeping a single row per CDR3 protein. This table has 440,000 or so distinct CDR3 sequences, 43% appearing once. In this sample, this clonotype turned up a few times. This TCR was sampled from a girl aged 2-10 years with aplastic anemia, due to receive a stem cell transplant. Sequenced material: PBMCs, taken before TCRalphabeta/CD19-depleted stem cell transplant. The rearrangement uses TRBV7-2 and TRBJ1-2; no firm D call. CDR3 bases: TGTGCCAGCAGCTTAGGTGGCTACCCAGGCGGCTACACCTTC. It yields the protein CASSLGGYPGGYTF.